The 10 T cell receptor beta chains in this list originate from one sample, sequenced in a study of cytotoxic CD8 clonotypes in ibrutinib-treated CLL. The repertoire was sequenced with immunoSEQ multiplex PCR; TCRdb's copy has only in-frame clones and lacks some. The table has more than 110,000 clones, about 76% seen once. Sequencing used PBMCs, obtained after 24 months of ibrutinib treatment. The receptors originated from a human donor with chronic lymphocytic leukemia.

This chain links TRBV5-1 with TRBJ1-1; 7 nucleotides match TRBD1. The CDR3 runs to 16 residues. CDR1 and CDR2 from the germline V gene are SGHRS and YFSETQ. V shed 4 bases and J 0 bases; nucleotides not matched to a gene: 9. CDR3 DNA sequence: TGCGCCAGCAGCCTCGGGACAGCTAACATGAACACTGAAGCTTTCTTT. This sequence encodes CASSLGTANMNTEAFF.

V gene TRBV6-5 combines with J gene TRBJ2-3; a weak D match, TRBD1 (5 bases). In germline, CDR1 is MNHEY, CDR2 SVGAGI. Trimming stripped 6 bases from V and 5 bases from J, with 18 bases between. This CDR3 contains 15 residues. The CDR3 sequence is CASSPRTPRGDTQYF. The CDR3 nucleotides are TGTGCCAGCAGCCCAAGGACCCCTAGGGGAGATACGCAGTATTTT.

The chain is built from TRBV7-9 and TRBJ1-6; D gene uncertain. This CDR3 contains 15 residues. Trimming took off 3 bases at V and 7 bases at J, with 13 bases between the two ends. Germline CDR1 is SEHNR and CDR2 is FQNEAQ (reference sequence). The CDR3 coding sequence is TGTGCCAGCAGCTTCGCGGATGGGAGAAATTCACCCCTCCACTTT. This sequence encodes CASSFADGRNSPLHF.

This clone showed up many times. V and J are TRBV7-2 and TRBJ2-7, with D perhaps matching TRBD2 (5 bases). This CDR3 contains 14 residues. V lost 5 bases, J lost 0 bases, and 11 bases lay in between. Germline V gene data show CDR1 as SGHTA and CDR2 as FQGNSA. The CDR3 here is CASSPHSGSYEQYF. For the CDR3, the DNA is TGTGCCAGCAGCCCCCACAGCGGCTCCTACGAGCAGTACTTC.

V and J are TRBV4-2 and TRBJ2-7; D is ambiguous. Germline V CDR1 and CDR2: LGHNA, YNFKEQ. V was trimmed by 0 bases and J by 0 bases, leaving 18 bases between them. CDR3 length: 18 residues. CDR3 residues: CASSQEGSPGLDSYEQYF. CDR3 nucleotides: TGTGCCAGCAGCCAAGAGGGGTCCCCTGGGCTCGACTCCTACGAGCAGTACTTC.

J is TRBJ2-7 and V is TRBV19; no definite D call. V was pared by 4 bases and J by 5 bases, with 9 bases between. CDR1 is LNHDA and CDR2 is SQIVND in the germline V gene (reference sequence). The CDR3 length is 12 residues. CDR3 amino acids: CASSNGPDEQYF. The CDR3 nucleotides are TGTGCCAGTAGTAACGGGCCAGACGAGCAGTACTTC.

V is TRBV6-1 and J is TRBJ2-6; D call uncertain. The length of the CDR3 is 18 residues. The V gene's germline CDR1 is MNHNS and CDR2 SASEGT. V lost 4 bases and J 5 bases, leaving 21 bases between the germline ends. The CDR3 here is CASSGESYAQSRANVLTF. The CDR3 DNA reads as TGTGCCAGCAGTGGCGAAAGCTATGCACAAAGTCGGGCCAACGTCCTGACTTTC.

The rearrangement joins TRBV9 to TRBJ2-1; D is unresolved. CDR3 length equals 11 residues. The germline V and J ends were trimmed by 3 bases and 8 bases, with 6 bases remaining between them. The germline CDR1 and CDR2 sequences are SGDLS and YYNGEE. This CDR3 reads CASSALHEQFF. DNA of the CDR3: TGTGCCAGCAGCGCCCTCCATGAGCAGTTCTTC.

This CDR3 is CASSHRDPGETQYF. The DNA of the CDR3 is TGTGCCAGCTCACACCGGGACCCGGGGGAGACCCAGTACTTC. J is TRBJ2-5 and V is TRBV18; the D gene could be TRBD1 or TRBD2 (5 bases each). Trimming took 4 bases from V and 5 from J, leaving 14 bases between them. Germline assignment: CDR1 KGHSH and CDR2 LQKENI. The CDR3 runs to 14 residues.

This chain joins TRBV5-1 and TRBJ1-3, with no clear D. V lost 4 bases to trimming and J lost 0 bases, with 8 bases between them. This CDR3 spans 14 amino acids. Germline-derived CDR1 and CDR2 are SGHRS and YFSETQ. DNA for the CDR3: TGCGCCAGCAGCCGTGGGTCCTCTGGAAACACCATATATTTT. Translated, it gives CASSRGSSGNTIYF.